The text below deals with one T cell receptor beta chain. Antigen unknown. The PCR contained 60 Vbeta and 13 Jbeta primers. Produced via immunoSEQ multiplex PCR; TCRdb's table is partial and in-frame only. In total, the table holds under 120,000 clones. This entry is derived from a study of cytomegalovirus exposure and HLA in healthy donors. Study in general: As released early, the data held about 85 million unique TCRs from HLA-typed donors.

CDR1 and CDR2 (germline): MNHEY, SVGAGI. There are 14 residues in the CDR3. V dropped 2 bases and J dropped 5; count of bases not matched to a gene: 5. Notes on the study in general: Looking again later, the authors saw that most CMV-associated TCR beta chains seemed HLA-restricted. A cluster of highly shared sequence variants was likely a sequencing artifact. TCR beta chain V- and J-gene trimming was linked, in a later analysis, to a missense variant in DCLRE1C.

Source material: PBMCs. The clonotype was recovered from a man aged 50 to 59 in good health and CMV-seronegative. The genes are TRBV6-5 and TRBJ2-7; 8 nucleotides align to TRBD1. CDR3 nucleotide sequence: TGTGCCAGCAGTTACACTCAGACAGGGGACGAGCAGTACTTC. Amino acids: CASSYTQTGDEQYF.